These 32 T cell receptor beta chains came from one sample sequenced in a study of Ad26.COV2.S vaccination and SARS-CoV-2 variants. TCRdb keeps only in-frame clones here, not all; method: immunoSEQ multiplex PCR. The data contain approximately 400,000 clones, 90% to 95% of them singletons. The sequenced sample was peripheral blood, obtained after recovery from COVID-19. These receptors came from a human donor who had recovered from COVID-19.

The chain recombines TRBV10-3 with TRBJ1-4; 10 bases are a match to TRBD1. V lost 10 bases, J lost 4 bases, and 12 bases stayed unmatched. Germline V CDR1 and CDR2: ENHRY, SYGVKD. The CDR3 has 16 amino acids. The CDR3 nucleotides are TGTGCCACGAAAGGGACAGGGGAAAATCTTAATGAAAAACTGTTTTTT. It specifies CATKGTGENLNEKLFF.

The rearrangement uses TRBV7-9 and TRBJ2-3, with 11 bases identical to TRBD2. Germline assignment: CDR1 SEHNR and CDR2 FQNEAQ (reference sequence). CDR3 length: 15 residues. V trimming: 6 bases; J trimming: 5 bases; junction bases outside the gene matches: 7. The CDR3 reads CASSLTSGGRDTQYF. CDR3 sequence (DNA): TGTGCCAGCAGTCTTACTAGCGGGGGAAGAGATACGCAGTATTTT.

This clone was seen a handful of times. This chain uses TRBV19 with TRBJ1-5, with D hard to call. CDR3 size: 16 residues. The germline V gene has CDR1 LNHDA and CDR2 SQIVND (reference sequence). With 4 bases removed from V and 0 bases from J, the gap between germline ends came to 13 bases. CDR3 sequence reads: CASSKLGGDSNQPQHF. The CDR3 bases are TGTGCCAGTAGTAAACTGGGCGGGGATAGCAATCAGCCCCAGCATTTT.

The J gene is TRBJ1-1, the V gene TRBV19, with 10 bases that match TRBD1. This CDR3 comprises 17 residues. The V gene end was trimmed by 3 bases and the J gene end by 1 base; junction bases not matched to a gene: 8. Per the germline V gene, CDR1 is LNHDA and CDR2 is SQIVND (reference sequence). The CDR3 DNA reads as TGTGCCAGTAGTATGGGGACAGGGGCAGCACCGAACACTGAAGCTTTCTTT. Translation gives CASSMGTGAAPNTEAFF. Combining the CDR3 with reference TRBV19 and TRBJ1-1 gives the whole variable domain DGGITQSPKYLFRKEGQNVTLSCEQNLNHDAMYWYRQDPGQGLRLIYYSQIVNDFQKGDIAEGYSVSREKKESFPLTVTSAQKNPTAFYLCASSMGTGAAPNTEAFFGQGTRLTVV.

This chain joins TRBV7-6 and TRBJ2-2, with unresolved D. Looked up from germline, CDR1 is SGHVS and CDR2 is FNYEAQ. CDR3 size: 15 residues. The germline V and J ends were trimmed by 6 bases and 8 bases, with 19 bases remaining between them. The CDR3 sequence is CASSSRLLLLGELFF. The CDR3, as DNA: TGTGCCAGCAGTTCACGGTTACTTCTACTTGGGGAGCTGTTTTTT. The full variable domain, with the rest looked up from reference TRBV7-6 and TRBJ2-2, is GAGVSQSPRYKVTKRGQDVALRCDPISGHVSLYWYRQALGQGPEFLTYFNYEAQQDKSGLPNDRFSAERPEGSISTLTIQRTEQRDSAMYRCASSSRLLLLGELFFGEGSRLTVL.

This rearrangement joins TRBV3-1 (or the pseudogene TRBV3-2) to TRBJ1-1; D uncertain. Germline CDR1 and CDR2: LGHDT and YNNKEL (reference sequence). V was pared by 2 bases and J by 11 bases, with 15 bases between. The CDR3 spans 13 residues. Here the CDR3 reads CASSQSPVVYAFF. CDR3 DNA: TGTGCCAGCAGCCAATCCCCGGTGGTCTACGCTTTCTTT.

The rearrangement joins TRBV12-3 or TRBV12-4 to TRBJ1-2; D unresolved. Trimming took 8 bases from V and 8 from J, leaving 12 bases between them. This CDR3 is built from 11 residues. The CDR3 sequence: CASGENGGYTF. The CDR3 region has the DNA TGTGCCAGCGGGGAGAATGGAGGCTACACCTTC.

The sample holds one count of this clone. The chain recombines TRBV27 with TRBJ1-5, with D perhaps matching TRBD1 (5 bases). Germline V gene sequence: CDR1 MNHEY, CDR2 SMNVEV (reference sequence). The CDR3 loop spans 16 amino acids. Trimming shortened V by 3 bases and J by 7 bases, and 19 bases separated the two germline ends. The CDR3 protein is CASSLVGDPLRQPQHF. DNA for the CDR3: TGTGCCAGCAGTTTGGTGGGGGACCCACTTCGACAGCCCCAGCATTTT.

The V and J genes are TRBV4-2 and TRBJ1-1; 7 bases fit TRBD1. J lost 10 bases, V lost 1 base, and 0 bases had no gene match. The V gene's germline CDR1 is LGHNA and CDR2 YNFKEQ. CDR3 size: 11 residues. The CDR3 region has the DNA TGTGCCAGCAGCCAAGGACAGGGAGCTTTCTTT. Residues: CASSQGQGAFF.

This chain connects TRBV2 to TRBJ1-3, with D maybe TRBD1 (5 bases). Germline lookup yields CDR1 SNHLY and CDR2 FYNNEI. V lost 8 bases to trimming and J lost 0 bases, with 17 bases between them. This CDR3 has 16 residues. CDR3 sequence: CASVKGRDPSGNTIYF. The CDR3 DNA reads TGTGCCAGCGTAAAGGGGAGGGACCCCTCTGGAAACACCATATATTTT.

The CDR3 DNA sequence: TGTGGAAGTCGGGCCGTCGGTTCACCCCTCCACTTT. Translating gives CGSRAVGSPLHF. The genes are TRBV19 and TRBJ1-6, with unresolved D. Germline values: CDR1 LNHDA, CDR2 SQIVND (reference sequence). This CDR3 spans 12 amino acids. Using reference TRBV19 and TRBJ1-6 for the parts outside the CDR3, the full variable domain is DGGITQSPKYLFRKEGQNVTLSCEQNLNHDAMYWYRQDPGQGLRLIYYSQIVNDFQKGDIAEGYSVSREKKESFPLTVTSAQKNPTAFYLCGSRAVGSPLHFGNGTRLTVT.

CDR3 in amino acids: CASSLEAGGNTGELFF. For the CDR3, the DNA is TGTGCCAGCAGCTTAGAGGCGGGGGGTAACACCGGGGAGCTGTTTTTT. The chain joins TRBV7-8 to TRBJ2-2, with 8 bases matching TRBD2. CDR1 and CDR2 (germline): SGHVS, FQNEAQ. V lost 1 base and J lost 2; bases outside the gene matches: 3. The CDR3 loop spans 16 amino acids.

The V gene is TRBV20-1, the J gene TRBJ2-5; D remains unclear. V lost 3 bases to trimming and J lost 5 bases, with 19 bases between them. Germline values: CDR1 DFQATT, CDR2 SNEGSKA (reference sequence). The CDR3 extends over 15 amino acids. In nucleotides, the CDR3 is TGCAGTGCTAGTCCCACAACAAGGAAGTGGGAGACCCAGTACTTC. Its protein is CSASPTTRKWETQYF.

The rearrangement joins TRBV7-8 to TRBJ2-7; D is perhaps TRBD1 (7 bases). This CDR3 comprises 16 residues. V dropped 1 base and J dropped 2 bases, with 15 bases sitting between them. Per the germline V gene, CDR1 is SGHVS and CDR2 is FQNEAQ. The CDR3 bases are TGTGCCAGCAGCTTAGACCATCAGGGGGGAACCTACGAGCAGTACTTC. It is translated as CASSLDHQGGTYEQYF.

This clone appeared a single time. CDR3 in amino acids: CASTTGTGADLNTEAFF. CDR3 nucleotide sequence: TGTGCCAGCACGACCGGGACAGGAGCCGATCTGAACACTGAAGCTTTCTTT. This chain connects TRBV2 to TRBJ1-1; 8 bases agree with TRBD1. This CDR3 has 17 amino acids. The junction had 13 bases not matched to a gene; V was cut back by 7 bases and J by 0 bases. Germline V gene sequence: CDR1 SNHLY, CDR2 FYNNEI. The complete variable domain, with remaining parts taken from reference TRBV2 and TRBJ1-1, reads EPEVTQTPSHQVTQMGQEVILRCVPISNHLYFYWYRQILGQKVEFLVSFYNNEISEKSEIFDDQFSVERPDGSNFTLKIRSTKLEDSAMYFCASTTGTGADLNTEAFFGQGTRLTVV.

This chain joins TRBV19 and TRBJ2-5; D possibly corresponds to TRBD1 (6 bases). Deletions cut 3 bases from V and 5 bases from J, with 10 bases between. This CDR3 region has 13 residues. The germline gives CDR1 LNHDA, CDR2 SQIVND (reference sequence). Here the CDR3 DNA reads TGTGCCAGTAGTATCGGGACAACGGAGACCCAGTACTTC. It yields the protein CASSIGTTETQYF.

The chain is built from TRBV19 and TRBJ2-7, with a possible D match to TRBD1 (6 bases). Trimming took off 4 bases at V and 6 bases at J, with 16 bases between the two ends. The CDR3 is made up of 14 amino acids. Germline assignment: CDR1 LNHDA and CDR2 SQIVND (reference sequence). CDR3 in amino acids: CASSTTGGLPEQYF. CDR3 nucleotides: TGTGCCAGTAGTACGACAGGAGGTCTACCCGAGCAGTACTTC.

The chain's CDR3 is CASSVDSRSGNTIYF. Here the CDR3 DNA reads TGTGCCAGCAGCGTTGACAGCCGCTCTGGAAACACCATATATTTT. V is TRBV11-2 and J is TRBJ1-3, with a possible D match to TRBD1 (5 bases). The length of the CDR3 is 15 residues. V gave up 5 bases and J gave up 0 bases, with 11 bases separating them. CDR1 and CDR2 from the germline V gene are SGHAT and FQNNGV.

The CDR3 region has the DNA TGTGCCAGCAGCCAGCAGGGGGGGTCCTACAATGAGCAGTTCTTC. Encoded protein: CASSQQGGSYNEQFF. This chain links TRBV7-9 with TRBJ2-1; D tentatively fits TRBD1 or TRBD2 (7 bases each). Germline CDR1 reads SEHNR; CDR2 reads FQNEAQ (reference sequence). V shed 5 bases and J shed 1 base, with 12 bases lying between them. The CDR3 totals 15 residues.

V gene TRBV7-9 combines with J gene TRBJ1-2, with TRBD1 matching over 9 bases. The CDR3 loop spans 16 amino acids. V lost 2 bases, J lost 5 bases, and 9 bases stayed unmatched. CDR1 and CDR2 (germline): SEHNR, FQNEAQ (reference sequence). CDR3 bases: TGTGCCAGCAGCTTAACCCGGACAGGGGTGGGATATGGCTACACCTTC. Its protein product is CASSLTRTGVGYGYTF.

The chain joins TRBV6-7 to TRBJ1-5; D unresolved. TRBV6-7 qualifies as an ORF whose function is uncertain. V lost 5 bases, J lost 1 base, and 12 bases lay in between. This CDR3 is built from 15 residues. The CDR3: CASSVREVSNQPQHF. The DNA for the CDR3 is TGTGCCAGCAGTGTCCGGGAAGTCAGCAATCAGCCCCAGCATTTT.

This chain joins TRBV23-1 and TRBJ2-5; D is unclear. TRBV23-1 is noted as an ORF with a role that remains uncertain. The CDR3 has 12 residues. V lost 3 bases to trimming and J lost 5 bases, with 7 bases between them. The CDR3 protein is CASSHLGETQYF. The CDR3 bases are TGCGCCAGCAGTCATCTAGGGGAGACCCAGTACTTC.

The gene calls are TRBV7-3 and TRBJ2-1; 7 bases align to TRBD1. CDR3 length equals 16 residues. Germline CDR1 reads SGHTA; CDR2 reads FQGTGA. With V trimmed by 1 base and J by 5 bases, 8 bases remained unmatched. The CDR3 coding sequence is TGTGCCAGCAGCTTAATTCCGGGACAGCTCAACAATGAGCAGTTCTTC. This gives the protein CASSLIPGQLNNEQFF.

The chain recombines TRBV13 with TRBJ1-6; 9 bases agree with TRBD1. Germline CDR1 PRHDT, CDR2 FYEKMQ (reference sequence). The CDR3 length is 15 residues. V gave up 1 base and J gave up 7 bases; unmatched junction bases: 2. The CDR3 is CASSLEGTGNSPLHF. CDR3 DNA sequence: TGTGCCAGCAGCTTAGAAGGGACAGGGAATTCACCCCTCCACTTT.

The chain recombines TRBV6-6 with TRBJ1-6; the D gene is possibly TRBD1 (6 bases). The germline CDR1 and CDR2 sequences are MNHNY and SVGAGI (reference sequence). The V gene lost 5 bases and the J gene lost 8 bases, with 22 bases spanning the gap. CDR3 length: 17 residues. CDR3 nucleotide sequence: TGTGCCAGCAGTCCCCGGGGGGCCGCATATATTGATTCACCCCTCCACTTT. It is translated as CASSPRGAAYIDSPLHF.

The rearrangement uses TRBV6-5 and TRBJ1-1; unclear D gene. The V and J ends lost 0 bases and 4 bases respectively, with 12 bases between them. This CDR3 region has 15 residues. Per germline, CDR1 MNHEY and CDR2 SVGAGI. DNA of the CDR3: TGTGCCAGCAGTTACTCAGGGCTCGGTAGCACTGAAGCTTTCTTT. Protein sequence: CASSYSGLGSTEAFF.

This clone was observed a few times. The gene calls are TRBV6-4 and TRBJ2-3; D is possibly TRBD1 or TRBD2 (5 bases each). V dropped 3 bases and J dropped 2 bases, with 9 bases sitting between them. Germline loops: CDR1 MRHNA, CDR2 SNTAGT. The CDR3 sequence is 14 residues long. CDR3 in amino acids: CASSDGGSTDTQYF. The CDR3, as DNA: TGTGCCAGCAGTGATGGGGGATCCACAGATACGCAGTATTTT.

The rearrangement joins TRBV6-5 to TRBJ1-5; the match to TRBD1 covers 7 bases. Germline V CDR1 and CDR2: MNHEY, SVGAGI. Trimming removed 6 bases from V and 3 bases from J; junction bases left unmatched: 5. The CDR3 spans 14 residues. The CDR3, as DNA: TGTGCCAGCAGAATGGACAGGATCAATCAGCCCCAGCATTTT. This sequence encodes CASRMDRINQPQHF.

This rearrangement joins TRBV7-6 to TRBJ2-1; D is possibly TRBD2 (5 bases). V shed 2 bases and J shed 6 bases, with 14 bases lying between them. The CDR3 totals 15 residues. In germline, CDR1 is SGHVS, CDR2 FNYEAQ. This CDR3 is CASSLSVLASNEQFF. The CDR3 DNA reads TGTGCCAGCAGCTTATCGGTTCTAGCTTCCAATGAGCAGTTCTTC.

The chain employs TRBV6-5 and TRBJ1-1; no firm D call. Trimming took off 4 bases at V and 0 bases at J, with 9 bases between the two ends. CDR1 and CDR2 (germline): MNHEY, SVGAGI. The CDR3 has 14 amino acids. CDR3 DNA sequence: TGTGCCAGCAGTTTCCTTCCTCTGAACACTGAAGCTTTCTTT. This sequence encodes CASSFLPLNTEAFF.

This chain connects TRBV10-3 to TRBJ1-2; TRBD1 agrees at 8 bases. Per the germline V gene, CDR1 is ENHRY and CDR2 is SYGVKD. CDR3 size: 17 residues. Trimming at V came to 6 bases and at J to 4 bases, leaving 16 bases not matched to a gene. The CDR3 DNA is TGTGCCATCAGCTCCGGCCCTCAGGGGGCGCGAACCTATGGCTACACCTTC. Translated: CAISSGPQGARTYGYTF.

This clone was detected only once. Since the CDR3 does not end with the conserved phenylalanine or tryptophan, this likely comes from a read error. Because the CDR3's place on the DNA is in doubt, the DNA is left out and the CDR3 is given as listed by TCRdb. This chain uses TRBV7-8 with TRBJ2-7; whether TRBD1, the table's D call, matches the DNA was not checked. With termini counted, the CDR3 has 13 amino acids. Germline CDR1 is SGHVS and CDR2 is FQNEAQ. CDR3 amino acids: CASSPREGGLRWL.